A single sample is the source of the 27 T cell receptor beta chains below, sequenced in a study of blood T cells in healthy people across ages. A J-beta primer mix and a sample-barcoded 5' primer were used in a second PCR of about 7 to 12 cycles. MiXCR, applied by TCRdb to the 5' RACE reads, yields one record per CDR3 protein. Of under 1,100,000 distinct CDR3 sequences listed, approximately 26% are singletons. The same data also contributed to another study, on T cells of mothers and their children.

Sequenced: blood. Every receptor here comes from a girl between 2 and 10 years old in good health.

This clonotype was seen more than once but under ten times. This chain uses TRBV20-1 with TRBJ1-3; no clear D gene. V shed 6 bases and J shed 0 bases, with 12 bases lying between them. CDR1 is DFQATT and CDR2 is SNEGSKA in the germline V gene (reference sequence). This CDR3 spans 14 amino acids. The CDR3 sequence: CSAKDQYSGNTIYF. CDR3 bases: TGCAGTGCGAAGGATCAGTACTCTGGAAACACCATATATTTT.

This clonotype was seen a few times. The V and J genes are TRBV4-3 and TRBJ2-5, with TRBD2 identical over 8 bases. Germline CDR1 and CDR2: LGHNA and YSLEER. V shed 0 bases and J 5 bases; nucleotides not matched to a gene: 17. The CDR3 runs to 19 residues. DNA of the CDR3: TGCGCCAGCAGCCAAGATGCCCTCTCGACGGGGGGGCCGGGGGAGACCCAGTACTTC. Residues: CASSQDALSTGGPGETQYF.

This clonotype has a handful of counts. CDR3 in amino acids: CASSGTGLDTGELFF. The CDR3 nucleotides read TGTGCCAGTAGTGGGACAGGCCTAGACACCGGGGAGCTGTTTTTT. The chain carries TRBV19 and TRBJ2-2; the match to TRBD1 covers 8 bases. After removal of 5 bases from V and 3 bases from J, the junction contained 5 bases not matched to a gene. Germline V gene sequence: CDR1 LNHDA, CDR2 SQIVND (reference sequence). The CDR3 runs to 15 residues.

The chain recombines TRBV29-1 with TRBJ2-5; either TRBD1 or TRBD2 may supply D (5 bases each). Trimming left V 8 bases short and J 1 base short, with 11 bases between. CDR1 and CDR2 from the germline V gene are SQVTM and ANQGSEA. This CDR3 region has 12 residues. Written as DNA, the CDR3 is TGCAGCTCCCTGGGGGTCCAAGAGACCCAGTACTTC. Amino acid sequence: CSSLGVQETQYF.

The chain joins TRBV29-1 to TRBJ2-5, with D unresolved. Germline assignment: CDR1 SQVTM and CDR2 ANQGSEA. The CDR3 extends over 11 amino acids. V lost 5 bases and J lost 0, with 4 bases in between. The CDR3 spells CSVYYQETQYF. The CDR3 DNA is TGCAGCGTTTATTACCAAGAGACCCAGTACTTC.

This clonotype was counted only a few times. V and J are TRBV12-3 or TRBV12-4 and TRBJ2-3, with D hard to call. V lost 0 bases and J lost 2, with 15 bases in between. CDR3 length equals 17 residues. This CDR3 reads CASSLASYQRDTDTQYF. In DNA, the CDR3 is TGTGCCAGCAGTTTAGCGAGTTATCAGAGAGACACAGATACGCAGTATTTT.

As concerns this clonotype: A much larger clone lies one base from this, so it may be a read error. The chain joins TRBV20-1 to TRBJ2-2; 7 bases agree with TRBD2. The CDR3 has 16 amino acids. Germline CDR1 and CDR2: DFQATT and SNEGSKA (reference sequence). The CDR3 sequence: CSAREGRAGLTRELFF. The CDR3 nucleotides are TGCAGTGCCAGGGAGGGACGAGCGGGGCTCACCAGGGAGCTGTTTTTT.

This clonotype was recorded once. CDR3 loop: CASSHGLAGPLTYEQYF. The CDR3, as DNA: TGTGCCAGCAGCCATGGACTAGCGGGGCCACTGACCTACGAGCAGTACTTC. V and J are TRBV7-9 and TRBJ2-7, with 12 bases aligning to TRBD2. V shed 5 bases, J shed 2 bases, and the junction held 10 bases outside the gene matches. The CDR3 extends over 17 amino acids. Germline V gene lookup returns CDR1 SEHNR and CDR2 FQNEAQ (reference sequence).

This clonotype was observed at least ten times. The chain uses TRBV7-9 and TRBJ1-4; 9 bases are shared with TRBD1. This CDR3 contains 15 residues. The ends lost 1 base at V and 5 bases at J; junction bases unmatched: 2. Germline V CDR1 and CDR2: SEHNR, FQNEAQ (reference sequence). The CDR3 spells CASSLVGTGNEKLFF. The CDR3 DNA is TGTGCCAGCAGCTTAGTCGGGACAGGGAATGAAAAACTGTTTTTT. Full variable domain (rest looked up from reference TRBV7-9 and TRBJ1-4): DTGVSQNPRHKITKRGQNVTFRCDPISEHNRLYWYRQTLGQGPEFLTYFQNEAQLEKSRLLSDRFSAERPKGSFSTLEIQRTEQGDSAMYLCASSLVGTGNEKLFFGSGTQLSVL.

The CDR3 DNA sequence: TGTGCCAGTAGTACAACGGACAGGGAGGATGAGCAGTTCTTC. Translation: CASSTTDREDEQFF. J is TRBJ2-1 and V is TRBV19; 8 nucleotides align to TRBD1. Germline lookup yields CDR1 LNHDA and CDR2 SQIVND (reference sequence). The J segment lost 8 bases and the V segment lost 4 bases, leaving 7 bases of the junction unmatched. CDR3 size: 14 residues.

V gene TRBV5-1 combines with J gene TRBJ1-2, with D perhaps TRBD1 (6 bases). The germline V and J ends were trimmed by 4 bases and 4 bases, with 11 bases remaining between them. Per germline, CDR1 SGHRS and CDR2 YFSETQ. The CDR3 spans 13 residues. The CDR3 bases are TGCGCCAGCAGCATCGACAGGACCTATGGCTACACCTTC. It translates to CASSIDRTYGYTF.

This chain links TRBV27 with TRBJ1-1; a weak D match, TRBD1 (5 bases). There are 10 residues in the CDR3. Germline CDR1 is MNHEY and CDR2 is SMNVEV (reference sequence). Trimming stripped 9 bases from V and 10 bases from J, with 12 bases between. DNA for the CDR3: TGTGCCAGTGGAGCAGGGCCAGCTTTCTTT. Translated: CASGAGPAFF.

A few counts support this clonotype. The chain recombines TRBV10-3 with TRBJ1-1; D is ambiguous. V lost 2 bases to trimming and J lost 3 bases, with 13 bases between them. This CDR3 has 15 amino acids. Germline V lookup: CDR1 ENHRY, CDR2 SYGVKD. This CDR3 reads CAISEEEGLDTEAFF. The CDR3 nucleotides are TGTGCCATCAGTGAGGAGGAAGGTTTGGACACTGAAGCTTTCTTT.

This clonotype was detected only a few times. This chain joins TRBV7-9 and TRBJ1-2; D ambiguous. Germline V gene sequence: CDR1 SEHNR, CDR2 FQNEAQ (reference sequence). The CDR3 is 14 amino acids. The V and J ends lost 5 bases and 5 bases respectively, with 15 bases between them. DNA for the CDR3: TGTGCCAGCAGCGGAGGCAGGACTATTTATGGCTACACCTTC. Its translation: CASSGGRTIYGYTF. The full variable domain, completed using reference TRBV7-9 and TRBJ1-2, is DTGVSQNPRHKITKRGQNVTFRCDPISEHNRLYWYRQTLGQGPEFLTYFQNEAQLEKSRLLSDRFSAERPKGSFSTLEIQRTEQGDSAMYLCASSGGRTIYGYTFGSGTRLTVV.

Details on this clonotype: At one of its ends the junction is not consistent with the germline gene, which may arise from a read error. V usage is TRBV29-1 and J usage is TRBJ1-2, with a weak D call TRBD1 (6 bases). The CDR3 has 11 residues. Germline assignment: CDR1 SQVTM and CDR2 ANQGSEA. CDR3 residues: CSVPRGQFYAF. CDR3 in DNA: TGCAGCGTCCCCAGAGGACAGTTTTACGCCTTC.

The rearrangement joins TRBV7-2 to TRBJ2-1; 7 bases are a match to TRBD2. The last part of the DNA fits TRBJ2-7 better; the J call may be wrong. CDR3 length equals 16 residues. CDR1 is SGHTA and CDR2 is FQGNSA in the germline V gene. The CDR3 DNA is TGTGCCAGCAGCTTACCAGCTAGCGGAAACTCCTACGAGCAGTACTTC. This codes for CASSLPASGNSYEQYF.

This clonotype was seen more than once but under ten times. For the CDR3, the DNA is TGTGCCAGCAGCGAGATCGGGGCAGGGAGCTCCTACAATGAGCAGTTCTTC. It translates to CASSEIGAGSSYNEQFF. The chain uses TRBV6-1 and TRBJ2-1; TRBD1 or TRBD2 may be the D gene (5 bases each). From germline, CDR1 is MNHNS and CDR2 SASEGT. V lost 6 bases, J lost 0 bases, and 18 bases lay in between. The CDR3 length is 17 residues.

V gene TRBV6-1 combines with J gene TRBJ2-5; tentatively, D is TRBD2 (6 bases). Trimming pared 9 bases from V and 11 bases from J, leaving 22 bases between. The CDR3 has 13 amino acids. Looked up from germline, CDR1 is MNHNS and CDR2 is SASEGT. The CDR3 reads CASRTTKRPEQYF. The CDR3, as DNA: TGTGCCAGTAGGACTACTAAGCGACCGGAGCAGTACTTC.

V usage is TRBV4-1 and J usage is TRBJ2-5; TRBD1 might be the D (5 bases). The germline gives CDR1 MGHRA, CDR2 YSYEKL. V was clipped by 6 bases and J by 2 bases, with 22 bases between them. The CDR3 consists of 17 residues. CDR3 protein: CASSRQPDGDRQETQYF. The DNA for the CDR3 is TGCGCCAGCAGTCGTCAACCCGACGGAGACAGACAAGAGACCCAGTACTTC.

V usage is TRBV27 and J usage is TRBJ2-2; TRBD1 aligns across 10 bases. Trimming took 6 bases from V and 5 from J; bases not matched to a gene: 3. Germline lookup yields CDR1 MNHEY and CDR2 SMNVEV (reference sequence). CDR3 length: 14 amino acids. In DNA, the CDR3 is TGTGCCAGCAGGGACAGGGGGGGGACCGGGGAGCTGTTTTTT. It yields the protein CASRDRGGTGELFF.

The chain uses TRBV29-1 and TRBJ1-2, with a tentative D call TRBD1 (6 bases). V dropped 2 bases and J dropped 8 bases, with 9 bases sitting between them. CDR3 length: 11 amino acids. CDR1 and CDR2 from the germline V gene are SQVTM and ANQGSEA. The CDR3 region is CSVERGEGYTF. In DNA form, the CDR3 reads TGCAGCGTTGAAAGGGGGGAAGGCTACACCTTC. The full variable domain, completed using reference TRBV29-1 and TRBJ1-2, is SAVISQKPSRDICQRGTSLTIQCQVDSQVTMMFWYRQQPGQSLTLIATANQGSEATYESGFVIDKFPISRPNLTFSTLTVSNMSPEDSSIYLCSVERGEGYTFGSGTRLTVV.

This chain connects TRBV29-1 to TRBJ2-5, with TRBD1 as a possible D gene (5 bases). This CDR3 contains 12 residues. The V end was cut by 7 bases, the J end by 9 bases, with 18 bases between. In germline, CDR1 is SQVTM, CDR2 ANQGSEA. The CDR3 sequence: CSAPDKGVAQYF. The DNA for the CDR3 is TGCAGCGCCCCGGACAAAGGAGTCGCCCAGTACTTC.

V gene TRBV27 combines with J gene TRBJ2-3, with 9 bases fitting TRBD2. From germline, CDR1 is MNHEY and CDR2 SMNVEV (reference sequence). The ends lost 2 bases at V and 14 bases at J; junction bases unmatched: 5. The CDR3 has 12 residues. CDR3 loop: CASSLPSGRLYF. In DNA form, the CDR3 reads TGTGCCAGCAGTTTACCGAGCGGGAGGTTGTATTTT.

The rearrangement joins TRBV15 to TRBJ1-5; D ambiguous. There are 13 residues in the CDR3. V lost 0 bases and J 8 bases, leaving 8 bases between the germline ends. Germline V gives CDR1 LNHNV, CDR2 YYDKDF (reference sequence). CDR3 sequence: CATSRDTREPQHF. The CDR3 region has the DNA TGTGCCACCAGCAGAGATACGAGGGAGCCCCAGCATTTT.

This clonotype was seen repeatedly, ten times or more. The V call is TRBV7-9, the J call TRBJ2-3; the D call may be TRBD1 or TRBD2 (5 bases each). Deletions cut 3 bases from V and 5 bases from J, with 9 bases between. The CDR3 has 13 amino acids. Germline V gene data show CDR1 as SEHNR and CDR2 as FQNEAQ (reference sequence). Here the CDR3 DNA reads TGTGCCAGCAGCTTGGCTGGGGGAGATACGCAGTATTTT. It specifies CASSLAGGDTQYF.

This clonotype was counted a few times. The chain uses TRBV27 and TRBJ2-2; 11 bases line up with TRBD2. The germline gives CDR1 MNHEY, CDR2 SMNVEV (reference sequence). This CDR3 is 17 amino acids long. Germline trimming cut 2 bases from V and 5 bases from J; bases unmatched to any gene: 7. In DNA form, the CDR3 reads TGTGCCAGCAGTTTAGTAGGAACTAGCGGGGGTACCGGGGAGCTGTTTTTT. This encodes CASSLVGTSGGTGELFF.

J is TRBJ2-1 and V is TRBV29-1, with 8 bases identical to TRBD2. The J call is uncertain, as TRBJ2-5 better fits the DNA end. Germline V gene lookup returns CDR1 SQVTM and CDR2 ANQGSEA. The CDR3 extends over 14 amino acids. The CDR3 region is CSASGQREWETQYF. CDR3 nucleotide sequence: TGCAGCGCGTCCGGCCAGCGGGAGTGGGAGACCCAGTACTTC.